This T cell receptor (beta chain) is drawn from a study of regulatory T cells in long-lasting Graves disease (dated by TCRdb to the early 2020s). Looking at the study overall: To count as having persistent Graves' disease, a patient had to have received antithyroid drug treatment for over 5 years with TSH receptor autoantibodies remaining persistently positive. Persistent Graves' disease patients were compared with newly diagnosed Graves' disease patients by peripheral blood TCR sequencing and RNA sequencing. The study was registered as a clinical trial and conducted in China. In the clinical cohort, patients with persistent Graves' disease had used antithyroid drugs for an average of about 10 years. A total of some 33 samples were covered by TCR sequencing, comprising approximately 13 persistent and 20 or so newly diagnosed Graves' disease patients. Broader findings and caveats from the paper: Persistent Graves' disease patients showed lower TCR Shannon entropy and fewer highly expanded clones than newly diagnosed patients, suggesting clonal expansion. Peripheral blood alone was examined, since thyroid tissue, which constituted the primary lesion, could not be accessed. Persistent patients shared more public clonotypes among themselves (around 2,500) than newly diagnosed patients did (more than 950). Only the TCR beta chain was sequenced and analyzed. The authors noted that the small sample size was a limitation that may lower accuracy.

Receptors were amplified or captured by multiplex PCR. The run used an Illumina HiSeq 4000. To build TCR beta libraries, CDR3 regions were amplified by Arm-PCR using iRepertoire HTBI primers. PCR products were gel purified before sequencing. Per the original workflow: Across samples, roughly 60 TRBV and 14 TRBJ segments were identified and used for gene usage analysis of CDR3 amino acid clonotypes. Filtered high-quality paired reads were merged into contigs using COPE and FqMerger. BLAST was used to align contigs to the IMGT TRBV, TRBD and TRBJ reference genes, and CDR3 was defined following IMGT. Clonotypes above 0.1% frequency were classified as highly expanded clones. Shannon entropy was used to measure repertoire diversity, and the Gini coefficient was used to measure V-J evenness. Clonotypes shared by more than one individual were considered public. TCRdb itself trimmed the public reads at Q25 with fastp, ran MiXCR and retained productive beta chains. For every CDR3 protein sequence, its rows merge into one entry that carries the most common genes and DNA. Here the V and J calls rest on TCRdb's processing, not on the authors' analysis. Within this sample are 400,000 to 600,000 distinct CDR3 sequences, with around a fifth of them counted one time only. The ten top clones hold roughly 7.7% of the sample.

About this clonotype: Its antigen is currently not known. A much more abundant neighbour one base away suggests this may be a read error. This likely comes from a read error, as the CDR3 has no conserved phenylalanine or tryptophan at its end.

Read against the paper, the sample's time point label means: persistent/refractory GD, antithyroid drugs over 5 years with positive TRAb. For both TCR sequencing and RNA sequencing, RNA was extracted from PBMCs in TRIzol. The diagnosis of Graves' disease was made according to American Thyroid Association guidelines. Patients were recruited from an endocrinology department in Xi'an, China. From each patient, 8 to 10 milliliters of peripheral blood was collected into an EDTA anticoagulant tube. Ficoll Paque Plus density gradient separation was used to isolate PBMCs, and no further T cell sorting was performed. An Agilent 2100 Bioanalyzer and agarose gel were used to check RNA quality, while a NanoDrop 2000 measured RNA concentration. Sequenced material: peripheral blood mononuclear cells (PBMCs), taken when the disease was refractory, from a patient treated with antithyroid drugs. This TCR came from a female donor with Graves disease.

This receptor has the CDR3 CAGGGTGGNQPQHS. The sequenced DNA: TGTGCCGGGGGGGGGACAGGGGGCAATCAGCCCCAGCATTCT. The chain couples TRBV2 to TRBJ1-5; 10 of the junction bases match TRBD1. 14 amino acids form the CDR3, both terminal residues included. CDR3 DNA only is kept here, 42 bases in frame from base 1. CDR1 SNHLY and CDR2 FYNNEI are derived from the germline V gene. Trimming removed 11 bases from V and 2 bases from J; the gene matches leave 6 bases unexplained.